One and the same sample provided the 17 T cell receptor beta chains below, sequenced in a study of technical replicates of blood from several donors. Produced via immunoSEQ multiplex PCR; TCRdb's table is partial and in-frame only. Of about 75,000 clones in the sample, 92% are singletons; the top ten hold 0.42%. Sequences were obtained from T cells isolated from PBMCs. The receptors derive from a human donor in good health.

The chain couples TRBV5-1 to TRBJ2-3; 8 bases agree with TRBD2. Germline V gene data show CDR1 as SGHRS and CDR2 as YFSETQ. Trimming removed 0 bases from V and 5 bases from J; junction bases left unmatched: 14. The CDR3 runs 18 residues. The CDR3 is CASSLGGELADLRDTQYF. The CDR3 DNA follows: TGCGCCAGCAGCTTGGGGGGGGAACTAGCGGACCTTAGAGATACGCAGTATTTT.

This chain joins TRBV15 and TRBJ1-3, with 7 nucleotides matching TRBD1. The CDR3 covers 17 residues. Germline V gene data show CDR1 as LNHNV and CDR2 as YYDKDF (reference sequence). The trim removed 2 bases at V and 0 bases at J, leaving 7 bases unmatched. The CDR3 protein is CATSRYRGPTSGNTIYF. The DNA of the CDR3 is TGTGCCACCAGCAGATACAGGGGCCCAACCTCTGGAAACACCATATATTTT.

The V and J genes are TRBV29-1 and TRBJ1-2; TRBD1 is a possible D gene (5 bases). The CDR3 totals 13 residues. V lost 3 bases and J 1 base, leaving 9 bases between the germline ends. Germline V gives CDR1 SQVTM, CDR2 ANQGSEA. CDR3: CSVDGAINYGYTF. The CDR3 nucleotides are TGCAGCGTTGATGGGGCAATTAACTATGGCTACACCTTC.

J is TRBJ2-3 and V is TRBV10-1; 9 nucleotides align to TRBD2. CDR3 size: 15 residues. The ends lost 8 bases at V and 2 bases at J; junction bases unmatched: 8. Germline CDR1 is WNHNN and CDR2 is SYGVQD (reference sequence). CDR3 sequence reads: CASSKREDYTDTQYF. For the CDR3, the DNA is TGCGCCAGCTCGAAGCGGGAGGACTACACAGATACGCAGTATTTT.

The J gene is TRBJ1-5, the V gene TRBV4-2; 8 positions match TRBD1. This CDR3 spans 19 amino acids. V was pared by 2 bases and J by 1 base, with 13 bases of the junction left unmatched. CDR1 is LGHNA and CDR2 is YNFKEQ in the germline V gene. The CDR3 sequence: CASSQPGQGQGSSNQPQHF. DNA for the CDR3: TGTGCCAGCAGCCAACCAGGACAGGGCCAGGGTTCCAGCAATCAGCCCCAGCATTTT.

The chain carries TRBV5-1 and TRBJ1-1; D gene unclear. In germline, CDR1 is SGHRS, CDR2 YFSETQ. The V and J ends lost 4 bases and 1 base respectively, with 8 bases between them. This CDR3 contains 13 residues. Written as DNA, the CDR3 is TGCGCCAGCAGCGTAACAAGGAACACTGAAGCTTTCTTT. It yields the protein CASSVTRNTEAFF.

The V gene is TRBV5-1, the J gene TRBJ1-2, with a tentative D call TRBD1 (6 bases). This CDR3 region has 16 residues. Germline CDR1 is SGHRS and CDR2 is YFSETQ. The V and J ends lost 4 bases and 0 bases respectively, with 16 bases between them. The CDR3 DNA sequence: TGCGCCAGCAGCATGATTCCAGGGGCCACTAACTATGGCTACACCTTC. This sequence encodes CASSMIPGATNYGYTF.

The V and J genes are TRBV5-1 and TRBJ1-5, with 8 bases lining up with TRBD1. Germline V gene sequence: CDR1 SGHRS, CDR2 YFSETQ. CDR3 length: 15 amino acids. V shed 4 bases, J shed 4 bases, and the junction held 7 bases outside the gene matches. The CDR3 reads CASSPDRGPNQPQHF. CDR3 in DNA: TGCGCCAGCAGCCCTGACAGGGGCCCGAATCAGCCCCAGCATTTT.

V is TRBV9 and J is TRBJ1-1, with TRBD1 matching 10 bases. Germline V CDR1 and CDR2: SGDLS, YYNGEE. The CDR3 totals 16 residues. V lost 4 bases and J lost 0; bases outside the gene matches: 6. The CDR3 loop reads CASSPWDRGLNTEAFF. The CDR3 DNA reads TGTGCCAGCAGCCCTTGGGACAGGGGATTGAACACTGAAGCTTTCTTT.

This clone was recorded once. V and J are TRBV19 and TRBJ1-2; 7 bases agree with TRBD1. Germline CDR1 is LNHDA and CDR2 is SQIVND (reference sequence). V shed 6 bases, J shed 4 bases, and the junction held 5 bases outside the gene matches. This CDR3 comprises 13 residues. The CDR3 here is CASRGTVFYGYTF. The CDR3 DNA sequence: TGTGCCAGTAGGGGGACAGTTTTCTATGGCTACACCTTC.

This clone was recorded a few times. This chain connects TRBV18 to TRBJ1-4, with no clear D. The CDR3 length is 14 residues. V lost 3 bases and J 0 bases, leaving 5 bases between the germline ends. CDR1 is KGHSH, CDR2 LQKENI, per germline. In DNA form, the CDR3 reads TGTGCCAGCTCACCCGGTGCAACTAATGAAAAACTGTTTTTT. It translates to CASSPGATNEKLFF.

The chain joins TRBV6-5 to TRBJ1-5; perhaps TRBD1 as D (5 bases). Germline loops: CDR1 MNHEY, CDR2 SVGAGI. The CDR3 runs 14 residues. The V and J ends lost 3 bases and 6 bases respectively, with 12 bases between them. CDR3 nucleotides: TGTGCCAGCAGTTATTCAGGGAACGGTCAGCCCCAGCATTTT. Translated: CASSYSGNGQPQHF.

This chain links TRBV6-5 with TRBJ1-2; D perhaps matches TRBD1 (5 bases). This CDR3 spans 11 amino acids. Germline V lookup: CDR1 MNHEY, CDR2 SVGAGI. V was shortened by 6 bases and J by 11 bases, with 13 bases between the two germline ends. CDR3 DNA sequence: TGTGCCAGCAGGATCGGGGGATTTTACACCTTC. This encodes CASRIGGFYTF.

V and J are TRBV7-2 and TRBJ1-5; D is ambiguous. The ends were cut back, 3 bases at V and 5 bases at J, with 14 bases in the middle. The CDR3 loop spans 15 amino acids. Germline assignment: CDR1 SGHTA and CDR2 FQGNSA. CDR3 loop: CASSFYSGKDQPQHF. The DNA for the CDR3 is TGTGCCAGCAGCTTTTACAGCGGTAAAGATCAGCCCCAGCATTTT.

The J gene is TRBJ2-7, the V gene TRBV7-2, with D tentatively TRBD2 (5 bases). The V end lost 5 bases, the J end lost 3 bases, and 11 bases lay between the germline ends. This CDR3 region has 13 residues. CDR1 SGHTA and CDR2 FQGNSA come from the germline V gene. CDR3 bases: TGTGCCAGCAGCCCCACTAGTTTCTACGAGCAGTACTTC. Translation: CASSPTSFYEQYF.

The chain carries TRBV5-1 and TRBJ2-5; TRBD1 agrees at 8 bases. Per the germline V gene, CDR1 is SGHRS and CDR2 is YFSETQ. V trimming: 4 bases; J trimming: 4 bases; junction bases outside the gene matches: 3. CDR3 length: 13 residues. The CDR3 DNA follows: TGCGCCAGCAGCCCGCAGGGGGCAGAGACCCAGTACTTC. Translation gives CASSPQGAETQYF.

V usage is TRBV4-1 and J usage is TRBJ1-5; TRBD1 aligns across 9 bases. CDR3 length equals 14 residues. V trimming: 5 bases; J trimming: 6 bases; junction bases outside the gene matches: 5. The germline V gene has CDR1 MGHRA and CDR2 YSYEKL. In DNA form, the CDR3 reads TGCGCCAGCAGCGCACAGGGGGCCAGTCAGCCCCAGCATTTT. This sequence encodes CASSAQGASQPQHF.